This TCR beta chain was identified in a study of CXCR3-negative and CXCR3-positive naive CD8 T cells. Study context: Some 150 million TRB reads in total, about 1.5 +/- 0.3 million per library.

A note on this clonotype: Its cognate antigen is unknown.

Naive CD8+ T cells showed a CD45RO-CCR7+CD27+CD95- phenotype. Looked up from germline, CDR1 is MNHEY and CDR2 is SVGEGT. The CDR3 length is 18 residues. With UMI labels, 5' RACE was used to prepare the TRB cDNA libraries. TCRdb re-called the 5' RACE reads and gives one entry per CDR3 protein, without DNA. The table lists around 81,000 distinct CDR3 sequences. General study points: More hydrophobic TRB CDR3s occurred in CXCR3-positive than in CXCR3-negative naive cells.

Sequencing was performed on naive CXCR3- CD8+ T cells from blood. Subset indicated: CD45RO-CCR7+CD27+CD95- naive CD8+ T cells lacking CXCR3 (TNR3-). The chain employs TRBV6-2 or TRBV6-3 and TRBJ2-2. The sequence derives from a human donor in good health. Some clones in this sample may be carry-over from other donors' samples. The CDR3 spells CASTFTVLGNLNTGELFF.